The 10 T cell receptor beta chains reported below all come from one sample, sequenced in a study of blood T cell repertoires in COVID-19. TCRdb keeps only in-frame clones here, not all; method: immunoSEQ multiplex PCR. The repertoire includes hundreds of thousands of clones, about nine tenths of them detected once, and roughly 2.4% sits in the top ten. Sequencing used peripheral blood. These receptors were taken from a woman aged 45 to 65 who had recovered from COVID-19.

The chain combines TRBV19 with TRBJ2-1, with 10 bases lining up with TRBD2. CDR1 and CDR2 from the germline V gene are LNHDA and SQIVND (reference sequence). This CDR3 has 16 amino acids. V shed 5 bases, J shed 1 base, and the junction held 5 bases outside the gene matches. The CDR3: CASSVLSGRSYNEQFF. The CDR3 DNA follows: TGTGCCAGTAGTGTGCTTAGCGGGAGGTCCTACAATGAGCAGTTCTTC.

The chain has TRBV11-3 and TRBJ2-3; maybe TRBD2 (6 bases). From germline, CDR1 is SGHNT and CDR2 YENEEA. The CDR3 covers 15 residues. The V gene lost 1 base and the J gene lost 3 bases, with 11 bases spanning the gap. The CDR3 protein is CASSLGGDVTDTQYF. CDR3 nucleotide sequence: TGTGCCAGCAGCTTAGGGGGGGACGTAACAGATACGCAGTATTTT.

The chain employs TRBV7-9 and TRBJ2-1; 9 positions agree with TRBD1. J gave up 2 bases and V 5 bases, and 13 bases lay outside the gene matches. Germline loops: CDR1 SEHNR, CDR2 FQNEAQ (reference sequence). The CDR3 sequence is 18 residues long. CDR3 region: CASSPGWLGQGPYNEQFF. CDR3 nucleotide sequence: TGTGCCAGCAGCCCCGGTTGGTTGGGACAGGGCCCCTACAATGAGCAGTTCTTC.

This chain connects TRBV6-2 or TRBV6-3 to TRBJ1-2; no clear D gene. There are 13 residues in the CDR3. Germline CDR1 and CDR2: MNHEY and SVGEGT. V was trimmed by 2 bases and J by 2 bases, leaving 6 bases between them. DNA of the CDR3: TGTGCCAGCAGTTACCCCTTGAACTATGGCTACACCTTC. Protein: CASSYPLNYGYTF.

This sequence joins TRBV19 and TRBJ1-5; 8 nucleotides match TRBD1. V shed 3 bases and J 2 bases; nucleotides not matched to a gene: 9. Germline V gene sequence: CDR1 LNHDA, CDR2 SQIVND (reference sequence). The length of the CDR3 is 17 residues. The CDR3 reads CASSIWTGSNGNQPQHF. The CDR3 bases are TGTGCCAGTAGTATCTGGACAGGGAGTAATGGCAATCAGCCCCAGCATTTT.

The CDR3: CASSWERRENDEQYF. CDR3 nucleotides: TGTGCCAGCAGTTGGGAACGGCGGGAGAATGACGAGCAGTACTTC. The chain is built from TRBV28 and TRBJ2-7, with 7 bases that match TRBD2. V gave up 4 bases and J gave up 5 bases; unmatched junction bases: 11. The CDR3 length is 15 residues. Germline-derived CDR1 and CDR2 are MDHEN and SYDVKM.

The V call is TRBV6-6, the J call TRBJ2-3; 14 bases fit TRBD2. This CDR3 is built from 15 residues. Germline loops: CDR1 MNHNY, CDR2 SVGAGI (reference sequence). Losses at the gene ends were 7 bases for V and 5 bases for J; bases not matched to a gene: 5. CDR3 loop: CASMMTSGRVDTQYF. The CDR3 DNA is TGTGCCAGCATGATGACTAGCGGGAGGGTAGATACGCAGTATTTT.

This chain uses TRBV24-1 with TRBJ2-2, with TRBD1 as a possible D gene (6 bases). The germline V gene has CDR1 KGHDR and CDR2 SFDVKD. This CDR3 is built from 16 residues. V was trimmed by 4 bases and J by 5 bases, leaving 16 bases between them. CDR3 loop: CATSELWTDRTGELFF. The CDR3 region has the DNA TGTGCCACCAGTGAGCTGTGGACAGATCGGACCGGGGAGCTGTTTTTT.

The J gene is TRBJ2-3, the V gene TRBV4-3; D may be TRBD1 (6 bases). This CDR3 has 18 amino acids. Germline V gives CDR1 LGHNA, CDR2 YSLEER. The germline V and J ends were trimmed by 0 bases and 2 bases, with 18 bases remaining between them. The CDR3 DNA follows: TGCGCCAGCAGCCAAGAAGCTCCCTTAGGGGGTTCCACAGATACGCAGTATTTT. Its translation is CASSQEAPLGGSTDTQYF.

The chain combines TRBV20-1 with TRBJ2-5, with 11 bases lining up with TRBD2. The CDR3 contains 16 residues. Trimming took 3 bases from V and 6 from J; bases not matched to a gene: 12. Germline CDR1 and CDR2: DFQATT and SNEGSKA (reference sequence). The CDR3 coding sequence is TGCAGTGCTAGTCCCCTTAGCGGGGGGGCCGCACAGACCCAGTACTTC. It specifies CSASPLSGGAAQTQYF.